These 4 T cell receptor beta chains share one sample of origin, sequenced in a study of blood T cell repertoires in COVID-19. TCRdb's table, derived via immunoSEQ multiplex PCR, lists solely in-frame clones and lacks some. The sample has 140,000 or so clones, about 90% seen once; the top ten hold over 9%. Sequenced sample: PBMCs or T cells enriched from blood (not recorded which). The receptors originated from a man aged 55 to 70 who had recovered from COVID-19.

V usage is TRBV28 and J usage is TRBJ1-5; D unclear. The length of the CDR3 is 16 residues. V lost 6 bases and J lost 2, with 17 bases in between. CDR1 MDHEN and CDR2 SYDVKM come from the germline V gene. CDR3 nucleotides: TGTGCCAGCAGGCCTGCGCTGGGGAGGGGCAATCAGCCCCAGCATTTT. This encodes CASRPALGRGNQPQHF.

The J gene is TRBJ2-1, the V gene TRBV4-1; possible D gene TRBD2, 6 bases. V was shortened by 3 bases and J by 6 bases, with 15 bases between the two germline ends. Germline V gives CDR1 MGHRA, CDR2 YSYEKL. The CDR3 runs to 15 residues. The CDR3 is CASSQTGTGINEQFF. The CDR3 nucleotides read TGCGCCAGCAGCCAGACCGGGACTGGCATCAATGAGCAGTTCTTC.

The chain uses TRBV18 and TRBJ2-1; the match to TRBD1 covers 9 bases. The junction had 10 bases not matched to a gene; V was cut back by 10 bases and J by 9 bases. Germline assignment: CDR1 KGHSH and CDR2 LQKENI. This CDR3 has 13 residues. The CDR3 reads CATKTGGGVEQFF. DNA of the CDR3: TGTGCCACCAAGACAGGGGGAGGGGTTGAGCAGTTCTTC.

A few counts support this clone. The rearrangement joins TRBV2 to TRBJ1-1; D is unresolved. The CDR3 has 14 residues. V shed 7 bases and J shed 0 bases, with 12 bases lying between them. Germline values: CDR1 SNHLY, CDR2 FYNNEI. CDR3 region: CASTVRSMNTEAFF. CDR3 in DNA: TGTGCCAGCACTGTTAGGAGTATGAACACTGAAGCTTTCTTT. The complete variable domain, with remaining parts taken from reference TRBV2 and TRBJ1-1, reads EPEVTQTPSHQVTQMGQEVILRCVPISNHLYFYWYRQILGQKVEFLVSFYNNEISEKSEIFDDQFSVERPDGSNFTLKIRSTKLEDSAMYFCASTVRSMNTEAFFGQGTRLTVV.